The present TCR beta chain was sequenced within a study of T cell repertoires in cytomegalovirus infection. Background on the study: Through public TCR beta signatures, both CMV infection and matching HLA type were indicated. Findings of the study overall: Cumulative public TCR beta family frequency identified CMV carriers with the relevant HLA. HLA-C-restricted CMV clonotypes gave the most frequent clonotype in two of eight donors.

This clonotype came up many times. Its antigen is not known. The CDR3 contains 15 residues. The germline CDR1 and CDR2 sequences are DFQATT and SNEGSKA (reference sequence). The V and J ends lost 0 bases and 1 base, in that order; junction bases with no gene match: 5. In TCRdb, the reads were re-called with MiXCR into one record per CDR3 protein. Seen here are 450,000 to 600,000 distinct CDR3 sequences, approximately 10% observed once, and the top ten hold approximately 10%. The TCR originated in a human donor in good health (CMV status not recorded). Some clones in this sample may be carry-over from other donors' samples. The gene calls are TRBV20-1 and TRBJ1-1, with 7 positions matching TRBD1. The sample comprised PBMCs. The CDR3 sequence is CSAREQGSGNTEAFF. CDR3 bases: TGCAGTGCTAGAGAACAGGGGTCGGGGAACACTGAAGCTTTCTTT.